This T cell receptor beta chain was documented in a study of cytomegalovirus exposure and HLA in healthy donors (dated by TCRdb to 2015 to 2018). For the wider study: In an earlier analysis of some 550 of the donors, 276 Gb of sequence data and 90 million to 130 million unique TCR beta sequences from 150 million to 200 million T cells were reported. Around 320 gigabases of sequencing data and 78 million or so unique TCR sequences were included in an early release covering around 650 HLA-typed donors. Of the roughly 400 genotyped donors, about 80% fell in the genetic ancestry cluster associated with self-reported Caucasian donors. The study aimed to test whether signatures of past pathogen exposure could be identified by cataloging public T cell receptors. The study used immunosequencing to profile the T cell repertoires of under 700 subjects and linked those repertoires to cytomegalovirus serostatus. A separate validation cohort of roughly 120 different subjects was used in addition to the roughly 620-subject first cohort. The study combined high-throughput TCR immunosequencing, statistical association of individual TCRs with disease status, and machine learning to predict cytomegalovirus infection status. To study patterns of TCR occurrence, a later analysis re-analyzed previously published TCR beta repertoires from 600 to 750 donors and added high-resolution HLA genotyping. In the later analysis, no new phenotypic data were used to find candidate immune exposures; instead, reliance was placed on TCR beta sequences and their occurrence across donors. To decide whether each TCR beta V gene segment behaved as functional or pseudogenic, an earlier analysis of over 500 of the donors relied on high-throughput TCR beta sequencing. Donor age, sex, ethnicity and CMV serostatus were compiled alongside the repertoire data. A later genetic analysis took genome-wide SNP genotypes for about 65% of the roughly 670 donors and used that subset as a discovery cohort. Every discovery cohort repertoire had been produced on one sequencing platform. Class I and class II HLA loci were covered by the typing at four-digit resolution. Typing coverage varied by locus: roughly 629-640 donors for A, B, C, DRB1 and DQB1; approximately 500 for DQA1; around 570 for DPA1; under 490 for DPB1. Roughly 5 DR-DQ haplotypes were handled as single units for association and clustering, since linkage in the cohort was strong. Across some 400 genotyped donors of the cohort, an average of roughly 230,000 unique TCR beta nucleotide sequences per donor were sequenced, and roughly a sixth of those sequences were non-productive. Study-wide findings and limitations: The earlier analysis of approximately 540 of the donors excluded about 16 rarely observed V segments, including chromosome 9 orphons, because counts were too low. Linkage disequilibrium might explain the correlated functional status among segregating V segments, but an unknown experimental factor could not be ruled out. Several of the top co-occurrence clusters appeared to be linked to parvovirus B19, influenza, CMV and Epstein-Barr virus, according to a later analysis. In a later analysis, 16,951 TCR beta sequences were associated with specific HLA alleles at a false discovery rate of 0.05. The authors suggested that the approach could potentially be generalized to other disease states and immunological phenotypes. A cluster of highly shared sequence variants was judged likely to be a technical artifact of the sequencing pipeline. The study listed 150 to 200 TCR beta chains as associated with cytomegalovirus. For the cohort, immune exposure information was limited to CMV serostatus. In vitro tests confirmed that a few of the cytomegalovirus-associated TCR beta chains recognize cytomegalovirus antigens. Because HLA typing was missing for some donors at each locus, association tests included only the typed subset. When HLA alleles, especially DR and DQ, strongly co-occurred, TCR associations were difficult to assign to individual alleles. A later analysis found that TCR association rates varied across HLA loci, with DRB1 alleles showing the most associated TCRs and HLA-C alleles the fewest. A later genetic analysis associated a missense DCLRE1C variant with V-gene and J-gene trimming of TCR beta chains, and an independent cohort replicated the association. In this cohort, only TCR beta chains were sequenced, and detectable features were limited by the absence of alpha or paired-chain data. Broadly in line with IMGT annotations, most TCR beta V segments showed up in productive rearrangements about 90% or about 30% of the time in an earlier analysis of roughly 590 of the donors. Some IMGT-functional V segments, including TRBV6-2 and TRBV6-3, could not be distinguished by the 87-base-pair reads and were therefore excluded. A later genetic analysis reported fewer N-insertions in productive TCRs among donors in an Asian-associated ancestry cluster than the roughly 690-donor mean. Across donors, most TCR sequences were observed very rarely, whereas some public TCRs were present in many individuals. Roughly uniform sequencing depth across donors was assumed in presence/absence analyses, although this assumption may not hold. In a later analysis, most CMV-associated TCR beta chains were found to appear HLA-restricted, with HLA associations seemingly driven largely by CMV exposure. In both the original and validation cohorts, the classifier was reported to diagnose cytomegalovirus status with high specificity and sensitivity. In a later analysis, HLA-associated TCR beta chains were found to be more clonally expanded and to have lower generation probabilities than equally common non-associated chains. A further reported finding was that TCR beta sequences accurately predicted the HLA-A and HLA-B alleles for most subjects in the first cohort.

A word on this clone: Its antigen remains undetermined. Per-base quality was not reported, and no clone a single base away is much larger than it.

The cohort comprised around 700 healthy bone marrow donors. At the time of sampling, every cohort member was nominally healthy, though immune exposures that went unrecorded were likely present. The donor was CMV seronegative and was included in the group of under 450 seronegative cohort members. Each donor provided a peripheral blood sample, and peripheral blood mononuclear cells were used for TCR beta sequencing. The Qiagen DNeasy Blood Extraction Kit was used to extract genomic DNA from the blood cell samples. Looking up the germline V gene yields CDR1 SGDLS and CDR2 YYNGEE. Trimming at the junction amounts to 3 bases on V and 3 bases on J, and the germline ends lie 12 bases apart. The CDR3 starts with the cysteine, ends with the phenylalanine, and has 14 residues. This entry keeps only the CDR3 DNA: 42 bases, framed from base 1. The method behind the library was the immunoSEQ multiplex PCR assay. A mixture of 60 forward primers for TCR Vbeta segments and 13 reverse primers for TCR Jbeta segments was used in the multiplex PCR. Amplification of the CDR3 region of rearranged TCR beta genes was performed with a multiplex PCR assay on genomic DNA. On the Illumina HiSeq System, the amplified TCR beta libraries were sequenced as 87-base-pair reads. The study's own analysis went as follows. In a later analysis, tens of millions of unique TCR beta chains were counted across the 500 to 700 repertoires, and about 10 million of these chains were shared by at least two donors. To remove PCR and sequencing errors, raw reads were error-corrected and collapsed into unique sequences using a nearest-neighbor algorithm that merged closely related sequences. V, D and J gene segments were assigned by aligning CDR3 sequences to IMGT reference sequences. For a sequence to be retained, a match of at least six nucleotides was required to both a V gene segment and a J gene segment. Rearrangements were called productive when the CDR3 lacked stop codons and stayed in frame with V and J; all others were non-productive. CDR3 was defined by IMGT convention, running from the second conserved V-encoded cysteine to the conserved J-encoded phenylalanine. Sequences without an unambiguous match to a single V gene segment were excluded from the earlier analysis of about 630 of the donors. In an earlier analysis of around 590 of the donors, a V segment was called functional when productive rearrangements were above 56.7%, and segregating when the standard deviation between donors exceeded 5%. A statistical classification framework was developed to diagnose cytomegalovirus status using the catalog of TCR beta chain sequences. A later analysis assigned V and J genes by comparing TCR nucleotide sequences with IMGT/GENE-DB human TR gene sequences. A later analysis assigned CDR3 sequences and most-parsimonious VDJ recombination scenarios with the TCRdist pipeline. In a later analysis, each TCR beta chain was defined by its CDR3 amino acid sequence together with its V-gene family, and reads without a unique V-gene family were excluded. In a later analysis, several hundred highly shared, low-generation-probability nucleotide sequences were removed to address suspected cross-contamination and a sequencing artifact. In a later analysis, a clonal expansion index was calculated for each public chain from normalized within-repertoire ranks of inferred template counts. A later analysis computed generation probabilities with a VDJ recombination model fitted to out-of-frame rearrangements, and checked the results against IGoR. A later analysis scored TCR-TCR, TCR-HLA and TCR-CMV co-occurrence with hypergeometric tests, applying a repertoire-size bias correction to TCR pairs. To estimate false discovery rates, a later analysis permuted the HLA or CMV assignments 20 times. A later analysis grouped co-occurring TCRs with DBSCAN, adding TCRdist sequence similarity when clustering within HLA-allele-positive subsets. For co-occurrence clustering, repertoires with fewer than 30,000 or more than 120,000 public chains were excluded, along with four to six repertoires with anomalous nucleotide sharing. TCRdb stores this immuneACCESS table with in-frame sequences only. Part of the clones is absent; in the studies checked, under half of the shortfall reflects unresolved V genes, and no reason is known for the rest. V and J calls and clone size come straight from that table; D and trimming were deduced from the DNA. Present in this sample are approximately 270,000 clones, approximately 80% of which were seen just once. The ten largest make up more than 0.3% of the sample.

The sample consisted of PBMCs. The chain uses TRBV9 and TRBJ1-1; perhaps TRBD1 is the D gene, with 6 bases matching. The TCR was taken from a girl between 2 and 10 years old in good health and CMV-seronegative. The DNA sequence follows: TGTGCCAGCAGCGCGGGACACCAATACACTGAAGCTTTCTTT. It translates to CASSAGHQYTEAFF.